The 32 T cell receptor beta chains listed next were all sequenced from one sample in a study of post-analysis software for immune sequencing data. For these receptors, no antigen is known. Study-wide points: With TRBV5-6, TRBV5-1 and TRBV20-1 included, about five TRBV segments were more frequent in patients than in controls.

Unique molecular identifiers tagged the TCR beta cDNA libraries. TCRdb re-called the PCR reads through MiXCR, storing one row per CDR3 protein. The sample has about 500,000 distinct CDR3 sequences; over 35% are singletons. What was sequenced was blood. The source is a girl under 18 with multiple sclerosis.

Here the CDR3 reads CASRTVGRGTDTQYF. Written as DNA, the CDR3 is TGTGCCAGCAGAACAGTCGGAAGGGGCACAGATACGCAGTATTTT. The chain combines TRBV28 with TRBJ2-3; D is uncertain. Trimming cost V 6 bases and J 1 base, with 14 bases left between them. Germline V gene sequence: CDR1 MDHEN, CDR2 SYDVKM. The CDR3 covers 15 residues.

The chain recombines TRBV12-3 or TRBV12-4 with TRBJ2-7; D gene uncertain. V dropped 7 bases and J dropped 7 bases, with 20 bases sitting between them. This CDR3 has 14 amino acids. CDR3 in DNA: TGTGCCAGCACTCCAGTTCTATCTGGGGATGAGCAGTACTTC. Translation gives CASTPVLSGDEQYF.

The rearrangement links TRBV13 to TRBJ2-1, with D perhaps TRBD2 (5 bases). The CDR3 spans 14 residues. Germline values: CDR1 PRHDT, CDR2 FYEKMQ (reference sequence). Trimming took off 2 bases at V and 6 bases at J, with 11 bases between the two ends. In nucleotides, the CDR3 is TGTGCCAGCAGCTTATCGCTAGCCAGCAATGAGCAGTTCTTC. This sequence encodes CASSLSLASNEQFF.

This clonotype appeared a single time. The gene calls are TRBV20-1 and TRBJ1-1; D might be TRBD1 (6 bases). The CDR3 has 14 amino acids. Trimming took off 4 bases at V and 4 bases at J, with 16 bases between the two ends. Germline V CDR1 and CDR2: DFQATT, SNEGSKA (reference sequence). The CDR3 bases are TGCAGTGCTATTAAAGGTGCCAGGGGCACTGAAGCTTTCTTT. It translates to CSAIKGARGTEAFF.

V gene TRBV24-1 combines with J gene TRBJ2-1, with TRBD1 matching over 7 bases. The CDR3 sequence is 16 residues long. The V gene's germline CDR1 is KGHDR and CDR2 SFDVKD. V shed 5 bases, J shed 0 bases, and the junction held 6 bases outside the gene matches. The CDR3 here is CATSGEGGYSYNEQFF. CDR3 coding DNA: TGTGCCACCAGTGGGGAAGGGGGCTACTCCTACAATGAGCAGTTCTTC.

The V gene is TRBV6-5, the J gene TRBJ1-2; tentative D call: TRBD1 (6 bases). Germline CDR1 is MNHEY and CDR2 is SVGAGI. This CDR3 is built from 14 residues. V lost 9 bases to trimming and J lost 0 bases, with 14 bases between them. Here the CDR3 reads CASSPQGSNYGYTF. The CDR3 DNA sequence: TGTGCCAGTTCACCACAGGGCTCTAACTATGGCTACACCTTC.

The chain is built from TRBV7-2 and TRBJ1-6; tentatively, D is TRBD1 (6 bases). Between the trimmed V and J ends, which lost 8 bases and 8 bases, there was a span of 13 bases. The length of the CDR3 is 13 residues. Germline CDR1 reads SGHTA; CDR2 reads FQGNSA. CDR3 DNA: TGTGCCAGCTCGCAGGGGCCGTATTCACCCCTCCACTTT. Protein sequence: CASSQGPYSPLHF.

The chain is built from TRBV27 and TRBJ1-5; 9 positions match TRBD1. V was pared by 5 bases and J by 7 bases, with 9 bases of the junction left unmatched. CDR3 length: 15 residues. The germline V gene encodes CDR1 MNHEY and CDR2 SMNVEV (reference sequence). CDR3 in amino acids: CASSGPTGGGQPQHF. CDR3 DNA sequence: TGTGCCAGCAGTGGGCCGACAGGGGGTGGACAGCCCCAGCATTTT.

V gene TRBV5-1 combines with J gene TRBJ2-1; D gene ambiguous. V was cut by 1 base and J by 6 bases, with 14 bases left in between. Germline V gene sequence: CDR1 SGHRS, CDR2 YFSETQ. The CDR3 spans 15 residues. The CDR3 protein is CASSLSTISRNEQFF. The CDR3, as DNA: TGCGCCAGCAGCTTGTCGACAATTTCCCGCAATGAGCAGTTCTTC.

This rearrangement joins TRBV20-1 to TRBJ1-5, with a tentative D call TRBD1 (5 bases). CDR1 and CDR2 from the germline V gene are DFQATT and SNEGSKA (reference sequence). Trimming shortened V by 6 bases and J by 3 bases, and 12 bases separated the two germline ends. The CDR3 covers 13 residues. CDR3 protein: CSAPGHPNQPQHF. CDR3 in DNA: TGCAGTGCCCCGGGGCACCCCAATCAGCCCCAGCATTTT.

The chain is built from TRBV29-1 and TRBJ2-4; no clear D gene. Germline lookup yields CDR1 SQVTM and CDR2 ANQGSEA. The V end lost 3 bases, the J end lost 1 base, and 7 bases lay between the germline ends. The CDR3 runs to 13 residues. CDR3 region: CSVEGRAKNIQYF. As DNA, the CDR3 is TGCAGCGTTGAGGGCAGGGCCAAAAACATTCAGTACTTC. Full variable domain (outside the CDR3, taken from reference TRBV29-1 and TRBJ2-4): SAVISQKPSRDICQRGTSLTIQCQVDSQVTMMFWYRQQPGQSLTLIATANQGSEATYESGFVIDKFPISRPNLTFSTLTVSNMSPEDSSIYLCSVEGRAKNIQYFGAGTRLSVL.

In this sample, this clonotype turned up a few times. The rearrangement links TRBV20-1 to TRBJ2-7; 7 nucleotides line up with TRBD2. The CDR3 is made up of 13 amino acids. The V gene's germline CDR1 is DFQATT and CDR2 SNEGSKA (reference sequence). V was clipped by 8 bases and J by 3 bases; unmatched bases: 10. Here the CDR3 reads CSKWREGGYEQYF. DNA of the CDR3: TGCAGTAAATGGAGGGAGGGCGGCTACGAGCAGTACTTC.

V gene TRBV5-1 combines with J gene TRBJ1-2; perhaps TRBD1 as D (5 bases). V was trimmed by 0 bases and J by 6 bases, leaving 15 bases between them. Per the germline V gene, CDR1 is SGHRS and CDR2 is YFSETQ. The CDR3 is 15 residues long. CDR3 loop: CASSLDGTLSDGYTF. The CDR3 region has the DNA TGCGCCAGCAGCTTGGACGGGACTTTGTCGGATGGCTACACCTTC.

Only a few counts were recorded for this clonotype. V and J are TRBV18 and TRBJ2-5, with TRBD1 matching 9 bases. Germline lookup yields CDR1 KGHSH and CDR2 LQKENI. V lost 5 bases and J lost 0; bases outside the gene matches: 4. The CDR3 has 15 residues. This CDR3 reads CASSSRDRDQETQYF. CDR3 in DNA: TGTGCCAGCTCATCCCGGGACAGGGACCAAGAGACCCAGTACTTC.

This clonotype occurred a few times. The V gene is TRBV7-9, the J gene TRBJ2-1; D call uncertain. Trimming removed 1 base from V and 8 bases from J, with 9 bases in between. The CDR3 totals 13 residues. Germline V CDR1 and CDR2: SEHNR, FQNEAQ (reference sequence). CDR3 DNA sequence: TGTGCCAGCAGCTTAGTGGAAGGGTATGAGCAGTTCTTC. It specifies CASSLVEGYEQFF.

This rearrangement joins TRBV29-1 to TRBJ1-5, with D perhaps matching TRBD1 (6 bases). Germline lookup yields CDR1 SQVTM and CDR2 ANQGSEA. Trimming removed 6 bases at V and 3 bases at J, with 15 bases between. This CDR3 is 14 amino acids long. The CDR3, as DNA: TGCAGCGTCGCAGGGGATGAGGACAATCAGCCCCAGCATTTT. As protein: CSVAGDEDNQPQHF.

This clonotype has more than one count but fewer than ten. This chain links TRBV29-1 with TRBJ2-3; D gene unclear. Trimming shortened V by 6 bases and J by 6 bases, and 16 bases separated the two germline ends. CDR1 is SQVTM, CDR2 ANQGSEA, per germline. CDR3 length: 13 amino acids. In DNA, the CDR3 is TGCAGCGTGTCCCGTGCCCTGGAGGATACGCAGTATTTT. It translates to CSVSRALEDTQYF.

The chain is built from TRBV7-2 and TRBJ2-3; TRBD1 is a possible D gene (5 bases). This CDR3 contains 16 residues. Trimming removed 5 bases at V and 6 bases at J, with 21 bases between. Germline V gene lookup returns CDR1 SGHTA and CDR2 FQGNSA. The CDR3 DNA reads TGTGCCAGCAGCCCCGACAGCGCTCGAATGGGGGATACGCAGTATTTT. This gives the protein CASSPDSARMGDTQYF.

The gene calls are TRBV20-1 and TRBJ2-3, with 9 bases fitting TRBD1. Unmatched junction bases numbered 9, after V lost 6 bases and J lost 2 bases. This CDR3 spans 15 amino acids. Germline loops: CDR1 DFQATT, CDR2 SNEGSKA (reference sequence). The CDR3 DNA follows: TGCAGTGCAGTCCGGACAGGGGCACCCACAGATACGCAGTATTTT. Protein: CSAVRTGAPTDTQYF.

V is TRBV20-1 and J is TRBJ2-5; TRBD1 agrees at 7 bases. From germline, CDR1 is DFQATT and CDR2 SNEGSKA (reference sequence). V gave up 1 base and J gave up 5 bases; unmatched junction bases: 13. The CDR3 consists of 16 residues. The CDR3 loop reads CSARGVTGPSQETQYF. For the CDR3, the DNA is TGCAGTGCTAGAGGGGTGACAGGGCCTTCTCAGGAGACCCAGTACTTC.

This sequence joins TRBV20-1 and TRBJ2-7, with 10 bases aligning to TRBD2. J lost 5 bases, V lost 0 bases, and 10 bases had no gene match. CDR1 and CDR2 (germline): DFQATT, SNEGSKA (reference sequence). The CDR3 runs to 16 residues. This CDR3 reads CSARDPPASGRHEQYF. Here the CDR3 DNA reads TGCAGTGCTAGAGATCCCCCTGCTAGCGGGAGACACGAGCAGTACTTC.

This chain uses TRBV4-1 with TRBJ2-3; the D is unclear. The CDR3 runs 16 residues. Germline assignment: CDR1 MGHRA and CDR2 YSYEKL. V shed 1 base and J shed 4 bases, with 15 bases lying between them. The CDR3 sequence is CASSQVLPSISDTQYF. CDR3 nucleotide sequence: TGCGCCAGCAGCCAAGTTTTGCCTAGTATTTCAGATACGCAGTATTTT.

CDR3 sequence: CATTGQMFQPQHF. As DNA, the CDR3 is TGTGCCACGACGGGACAGATGTTTCAGCCCCAGCATTTT. The chain carries TRBV6-6 and TRBJ1-5; 7 bases fit TRBD1. In germline, CDR1 is MNHNY, CDR2 SVGAGI (reference sequence). Trimming removed 10 bases from V and 6 bases from J; junction bases left unmatched: 9. There are 13 residues in the CDR3.

The chain has TRBV20-1 and TRBJ2-1; TRBD2 aligns across 9 bases. The V segment lost 5 bases and the J segment 5 bases; nucleotides outside the gene matches: 10. Per the germline V gene, CDR1 is DFQATT and CDR2 is SNEGSKA (reference sequence). CDR3 size: 15 residues. The CDR3 DNA is TGCAGTGCTCAGGCCGGGACTAGCCTAGACAATGAGCAGTTCTTC. Protein: CSAQAGTSLDNEQFF.

CDR3 sequence (DNA): TGTGCCAGCAGCCTCACAACGGGACTAAACAATGAGCAGTTCTTC. Protein: CASSLTTGLNNEQFF. The J gene is TRBJ2-1, the V gene TRBV9, with TRBD2 matching over 7 bases. The CDR3 length is 15 residues. Losses at the gene ends were 4 bases for V and 5 bases for J; bases not matched to a gene: 9. Per germline, CDR1 SGDLS and CDR2 YYNGEE.

The CDR3 sequence is CASSLIGLSEKLFF. Here the CDR3 DNA reads TGTGCCAGCAGTTTAATTGGGTTGAGTGAAAAACTGTTTTTT. V usage is TRBV28 and J usage is TRBJ1-4, with no clear D. The CDR3 sequence is 14 residues long. The V end lost 2 bases, the J end lost 7 bases, and 11 bases lay between the germline ends. The germline gives CDR1 MDHEN, CDR2 SYDVKM.

The CDR3 DNA reads TGCAGTGCAATTGGGACTGGCCAGAATCAGCCCCAGCATTTT. Its translation: CSAIGTGQNQPQHF. V is TRBV20-1 and J is TRBJ1-5; D may be TRBD1 (5 bases). Germline assignment: CDR1 DFQATT and CDR2 SNEGSKA (reference sequence). The V end was cut by 6 bases, the J end by 4 bases, with 16 bases between. This CDR3 has 14 residues.

This clonotype has a single count. The chain employs TRBV2 and TRBJ2-5, with D possibly matching TRBD1 (6 bases). CDR1 is SNHLY, CDR2 FYNNEI, per germline. Trimming removed 5 bases from V and 3 bases from J, with 16 bases in between. CDR3 size: 15 residues. The CDR3 protein is CASSSVQGPEETQYF. The DNA for the CDR3 is TGTGCCAGCAGTTCTGTACAGGGTCCGGAAGAGACCCAGTACTTC.

V and J are TRBV4-1 and TRBJ1-4; D ambiguous. The CDR3 runs to 13 residues. The V gene lost 4 bases and the J gene lost 10 bases, with 13 bases spanning the gap. Germline CDR1 MGHRA, CDR2 YSYEKL. The CDR3 region is CASSLPWEGKLFF. CDR3 DNA sequence: TGCGCCAGCAGCCTCCCATGGGAGGGAAAACTGTTTTTT.

The rearrangement uses TRBV20-1 and TRBJ2-1; 7 positions agree with TRBD2. V was pared by 0 bases and J by 8 bases, with 7 bases of the junction left unmatched. Germline values: CDR1 DFQATT, CDR2 SNEGSKA (reference sequence). This CDR3 region has 14 residues. The CDR3 DNA reads TGCAGTGCTAGAGATGCGGGAGAGGTCTATGAGCAGTTCTTC. Amino acids: CSARDAGEVYEQFF.

The rearrangement uses TRBV5-1 and TRBJ2-2; D gene ambiguous. V lost 1 base and J lost 0, with 10 bases in between. This CDR3 is built from 16 residues. Germline CDR1 is SGHRS and CDR2 is YFSETQ. The CDR3 DNA sequence: TGCGCCAGCAGCTTGCATGGCTCCGCGAACACCGGGGAGCTGTTTTTT. Translating it yields CASSLHGSANTGELFF.

This clonotype has a single count. This chain joins TRBV24-1 and TRBJ2-1; 10 bases agree with TRBD2. In germline, CDR1 is KGHDR, CDR2 SFDVKD. V lost 3 bases, J lost 7 bases, and 5 bases stayed unmatched. CDR3 length: 15 amino acids. The chain's CDR3 is CATSDPSGSRNEQFF. The CDR3 DNA follows: TGTGCCACCAGTGATCCTAGCGGGAGTAGGAATGAGCAGTTCTTC.